The entry below describes one T cell receptor beta chain. The data were obtained in a study of T cell changes during pregnancy in multiple sclerosis. Sequencing used immunoSEQ multiplex PCR; TCRdb keeps in-frame clones, though not all of them. The data show 50,000 or so clones, with around 94% seen just once and approximately 0.4% held by the top ten. The sample here was CD4+ T cells from peripheral blood mononuclear cells, taken before pregnancy. This receptor was obtained from a female donor with multiple sclerosis, enrolled in a pregnancy study.

CDR3 DNA: TGTGCCTGGAGTGCCGGACTTATCACCGGGGAGCTGTTTTTT. Its protein is CAWSAGLITGELFF. V gene TRBV30 combines with J gene TRBJ2-2, with D perhaps TRBD2 (5 bases). Trimming removed 1 base from V and 4 bases from J, with 10 bases in between. Germline V gene lookup returns CDR1 GTSNPN and CDR2 SVGIG (reference sequence). This CDR3 spans 14 amino acids. Looking up the rest from reference TRBV30 and TRBJ2-2 gives the full variable domain: SQTIHQWPATLVQPVGSPLSLECTVEGTSNPNLYWYRQAAGRGLQLLFYSVGIGQISSEVPQNLSASRPQDRQFILSSKKLLLSDSGFYLCAWSAGLITGELFFGEGSRLTVL.